The 20 T cell receptor beta chains given below trace back to one sample, sequenced in a study of blood T cell repertoires in COVID-19. Generated by immunoSEQ multiplex PCR, the TCRdb table keeps only in-frame clones and is missing some. Here the sample spans 150,000 or so clones, 70% to 90% being singletons. Sequenced: peripheral blood. All receptors derive from a woman between 55 and 75 years old with COVID-19, enrolled during active disease.

This rearrangement joins TRBV15 to TRBJ2-7, with 7 nucleotides matching TRBD2. The J segment lost 3 bases and the V segment lost 3 bases, leaving 2 bases of the junction unmatched. Germline V gene lookup returns CDR1 LNHNV and CDR2 YYDKDF (reference sequence). The CDR3 loop spans 13 amino acids. The CDR3 protein is CATSSRDYYEQYF. In nucleotides, the CDR3 is TGTGCCACCAGCAGCCGGGACTACTACGAGCAGTACTTC.

The chain is built from TRBV4-2 and TRBJ1-2; D might be TRBD1 (6 bases). V was trimmed by 2 bases and J by 1 base, leaving 14 bases between them. Germline V lookup: CDR1 LGHNA, CDR2 YNFKEQ. CDR3 length: 16 amino acids. The CDR3 spells CASSQTQGVDNYGYTF. As DNA, the CDR3 is TGTGCCAGCAGCCAAACACAGGGCGTGGATAACTATGGCTACACCTTC.

The chain has TRBV6-1 and TRBJ2-7; 10 bases are a match to TRBD1. The germline gives CDR1 MNHNS, CDR2 SASEGT. The V gene end was trimmed by 2 bases and the J gene end by 12 bases; junction bases not matched to a gene: 13. This CDR3 has 15 residues. The CDR3 is CASSERQGAELAPYF. CDR3 bases: TGTGCCAGCAGTGAACGACAGGGGGCGGAACTCGCGCCGTACTTC.

This clone was seen a handful of times. This rearrangement joins TRBV20-1 to TRBJ1-3; D is unresolved. Trimming removed 6 bases from V and 3 bases from J, with 6 bases in between. CDR3 length: 11 amino acids. Germline CDR1 DFQATT, CDR2 SNEGSKA (reference sequence). CDR3 DNA sequence: TGCAGTGCCCAGGATGGAAACACCATATATTTT. It specifies CSAQDGNTIYF.

The rearrangement joins TRBV7-3 to TRBJ2-5, with a tentative D call TRBD1 (6 bases). The V gene's germline CDR1 is SGHTA and CDR2 FQGTGA. The CDR3 contains 15 residues. Trimming cost V 1 base and J 5 bases, with 14 bases left between them. CDR3 bases: TGTGCCAGCAGCTTAAGCTCAGGGGCCGGGGAGACCCAGTACTTC. This sequence encodes CASSLSSGAGETQYF.

Ten or more counts support this clone. The genes are TRBV2 and TRBJ2-7; D not resolved. V lost 7 bases and J lost 6, with 13 bases in between. The CDR3 is 12 residues long. In germline, CDR1 is SNHLY, CDR2 FYNNEI. The CDR3 coding sequence is TGTGCCAGCACCAACAACCTCCTCGAGCAGTACTTC. It translates to CASTNNLLEQYF.

This clone was seen a single time. The chain carries TRBV7-2 and TRBJ2-7; possible D gene TRBD1, 7 bases. Trimming took off 5 bases at V and 3 bases at J, with 14 bases between the two ends. The CDR3 length is 14 residues. CDR1 SGHTA and CDR2 FQGNSA come from the germline V gene. CDR3 region: CASSTEGQNYEQYF. The CDR3 DNA sequence: TGTGCCAGCAGCACGGAGGGACAGAACTACGAGCAGTACTTC.

V usage is TRBV9 and J usage is TRBJ1-1; 8 bases are shared with TRBD1. The CDR3 runs to 16 residues. Germline values: CDR1 SGDLS, CDR2 YYNGEE. The V and J ends lost 0 bases and 7 bases, in that order; junction bases with no gene match: 11. CDR3 in DNA: TGTGCCAGCAGCGTAGGGGAACTAGGGACAGGAGTTGAAGCTTTCTTT. Residues: CASSVGELGTGVEAFF.

The V and J genes are TRBV28 and TRBJ1-3; D unclear. CDR1 and CDR2 from the germline V gene are MDHEN and SYDVKM. CDR3 length equals 14 residues. Trimming cost V 2 bases and J 7 bases, with 12 bases left between them. The CDR3 DNA sequence: TGTGCCAGCAGTTTAGGAGGCAGGCCGAACACCATATATTTT. This codes for CASSLGGRPNTIYF.

The chain has TRBV23-1 and TRBJ1-5; 10 bases map to TRBD1. TRBV23-1 is marked as an open reading frame, function uncertain. This CDR3 region has 18 residues. V was clipped by 2 bases and J by 6 bases; unmatched bases: 13. CDR3 loop: CASSQRDRGFMVGQPQHF. The CDR3 DNA sequence: TGCGCCAGCAGTCAAAGGGACAGGGGTTTTATGGTCGGTCAGCCCCAGCATTTT.

The chain carries TRBV4-3 and TRBJ2-2; a possible D gene is TRBD2 (6 bases). The germline CDR1 and CDR2 sequences are LGHNA and YSLEER. V was pared by 3 bases and J by 8 bases, with 16 bases between. The CDR3 loop spans 15 amino acids. This CDR3 is CASSHDLEGGGELFF. The CDR3, as DNA: TGCGCCAGCAGCCATGATCTGGAGGGCGGGGGGGAGCTGTTTTTT.

This clone was seen a single time. The chain has TRBV2 and TRBJ2-1; possible D gene TRBD1, 6 bases. Germline V gene data show CDR1 as SNHLY and CDR2 as FYNNEI. Trimming left V 7 bases short and J 6 bases short, with 10 bases between. This CDR3 has 12 residues. The DNA of the CDR3 is TGTGCCAGCACCGCGGACAGCAATGAGCAGTTCTTC. Its protein is CASTADSNEQFF.

In this sample, this clone turned up a few times. CDR3 region: CASSMDRIYEQYF. The CDR3 DNA reads TGTGCCAGCAGCATGGACAGGATCTACGAGCAGTACTTC. The rearrangement joins TRBV3-1 (or the pseudogene TRBV3-2) to TRBJ2-7; 7 nucleotides line up with TRBD1. The CDR3 covers 13 residues. From germline, CDR1 is LGHDT and CDR2 YNNKEL (reference sequence). The V segment lost 5 bases and the J segment 3 bases; nucleotides outside the gene matches: 4.

The chain joins TRBV18 to TRBJ1-1; D might be TRBD1 (6 bases). The length of the CDR3 is 12 residues. V gave up 4 bases and J gave up 8 bases, with 11 bases separating them. The germline V gene has CDR1 KGHSH and CDR2 LQKENI. Here the CDR3 reads CASSLPDSEAFF. The CDR3 coding sequence is TGTGCCAGCTCACTACCGGACAGCGAAGCTTTCTTT.

This clone came up a few times. The rearrangement uses TRBV5-4 and TRBJ1-2; 9 bases fit TRBD1. Germline V CDR1 and CDR2: SGHNT, YYREEE (reference sequence). CDR3 length equals 15 residues. Trimming cost V 7 bases and J 2 bases; bases outside gene matches: 9. In DNA form, the CDR3 reads TGTGCCAGCGCCCCTTCCGGGACAGGGAACTATGGCTACACCTTC. Translated, it gives CASAPSGTGNYGYTF.

V and J are TRBV5-4 and TRBJ1-3; 11 nucleotides match TRBD1. The CDR3 consists of 17 residues. Germline lookup yields CDR1 SGHNT and CDR2 YYREEE (reference sequence). V was clipped by 4 bases and J by 2 bases; unmatched bases: 8. CDR3 region: CASSGTGGFGTGNTIYF. The CDR3 DNA sequence: TGTGCCAGCAGCGGGACAGGGGGGTTTGGGACTGGAAACACCATATATTTT.

The J gene is TRBJ2-7, the V gene TRBV7-9, with D perhaps matching TRBD1 (6 bases). Germline V gene data show CDR1 as SEHNR and CDR2 as FQNEAQ (reference sequence). The CDR3 length is 12 residues. V lost 2 bases and J lost 5, with 7 bases in between. CDR3 sequence reads: CASSLSGDEQYF. CDR3 bases: TGTGCCAGCAGCTTATCAGGGGACGAGCAGTACTTC.

The chain is built from TRBV3-1 (or the pseudogene TRBV3-2) and TRBJ1-5; 7 bases map to TRBD1. This CDR3 spans 13 amino acids. Germline V gene sequence: CDR1 LGHDT, CDR2 YNNKEL (reference sequence). The V and J ends lost 4 bases and 6 bases, in that order; junction bases with no gene match: 3. The CDR3 sequence: CASSLQGSQPQHF. DNA for the CDR3: TGTGCCAGCAGCCTACAGGGGAGTCAGCCCCAGCATTTT.

CDR3 sequence: CASSPTGPLSTGELFF. CDR3 in DNA: TGTGCCAGCAGCCCTACCGGTCCCTTGTCCACCGGGGAGCTGTTTTTT. This chain uses TRBV6-2 or TRBV6-3 with TRBJ2-2; the D is unclear. The CDR3 totals 16 residues. Per germline, CDR1 MNHEY and CDR2 SVGEGT. V was pared by 6 bases and J by 4 bases, with 18 bases between.

The gene calls are TRBV5-1 and TRBJ1-1, with D possibly TRBD1 on 6 matching bases. Trimming removed 0 bases from V and 1 base from J, with 22 bases in between. Germline CDR1 reads SGHRS; CDR2 reads YFSETQ. The CDR3 contains 19 residues. CDR3 nucleotides: TGCGCCAGCAGCTTGGCCTATTATTCGGGGGGCGCAAGGAACACTGAAGCTTTCTTT. Translating gives CASSLAYYSGGARNTEAFF.